These 5 T cell receptor beta chains share one sample of origin, sequenced in a study of cytomegalovirus exposure and HLA in healthy donors (dated by TCRdb to 2015 to 2018). The method behind the library was the immunoSEQ multiplex PCR assay. For the multiplex PCR, a mixture combining 60 forward primers for TCR Vbeta segments and 13 reverse primers for TCR Jbeta segments was used. TCRdb took this table from immuneACCESS and kept in-frame rearrangements with V and J called. Such tables lack part of the clones; where checked against another copy, unresolved V genes explain under half of the gap, and the rest is unexplained. For this sample the table gives some 170,000 clones, of which around 83% were detected only once. Roughly 4.3% of the sample is in the top ten clones. The specimen sequenced was PBMCs. These receptors all come from a man aged 50-60 years in good health and CMV-seropositive.

This clone was counted once. The genes are TRBV27 and TRBJ1-5, with a possible D match to TRBD1 (5 bases). Per the germline V gene, CDR1 is MNHEY and CDR2 is SMNVEV (reference sequence). Trimming cost V 0 bases and J 2 bases, with 11 bases left between them. The CDR3 consists of 16 residues. CDR3 bases: TGTGCCAGCAGTTTATCTTGGGCAGGGCGCAATCAGCCCCAGCATTTT. As protein: CASSLSWAGRNQPQHF.

The chain links TRBV28 to TRBJ2-3, with 11 bases identical to TRBD1. The CDR3 spans 14 residues. The trim removed 5 bases at V and 7 bases at J, leaving 5 bases unmatched. CDR1 is MDHEN and CDR2 is SYDVKM in the germline V gene. CDR3 amino acids: CASSGTGGWYTQYF. In nucleotides, the CDR3 is TGTGCCAGCAGTGGGACAGGGGGTTGGTATACGCAGTATTTT.

This CDR3 is CASMTDRGTTEAFF. In DNA, the CDR3 is TGTGCCAGCATGACGGACAGGGGGACCACTGAAGCTTTCTTT. The genes are TRBV2 and TRBJ1-1; 10 bases are a match to TRBD1. V shed 7 bases, J shed 4 bases, and the junction held 6 bases outside the gene matches. The CDR3 extends over 14 amino acids. Germline loops: CDR1 SNHLY, CDR2 FYNNEI.

The chain carries TRBV7-2 and TRBJ1-5; D might be TRBD1 (5 bases). This CDR3 spans 14 amino acids. V gave up 5 bases and J gave up 1 base, with 9 bases separating them. Per germline, CDR1 SGHTA and CDR2 FQGNSA. The CDR3 loop reads CASSQGGSNQPQHF. In DNA, the CDR3 is TGTGCCAGCAGCCAGGGAGGCAGCAATCAGCCCCAGCATTTT.

Comments on this clone: The junction and the germline gene differ at one end; a read error may be behind it. The J gene is TRBJ2-1, the V gene TRBV5-1, with D uncertain. CDR3 size: 14 residues. Germline V gene sequence: CDR1 SGHRS, CDR2 YFSETQ. CDR3 coding DNA: TGCGTCAGCAGAGCCCCCGAATCCCACAATGAGCAGTTCTTC. It specifies CVSRAPESHNEQFF. Using reference TRBV5-1 and TRBJ2-1 for the parts outside the CDR3, the full variable domain is KAGVTQTPRYLIKTRGQQVTLSCSPISGHRSVSWYQQTPGQGLQFLFEYFSETQRNKGNFPGRFSGRQFSNSRSEMNVSTLELGDSALYLCVSRAPESHNEQFFGPGTRLTVL.